These T cell receptor beta chains were read from a single sample in a study of blood T cell repertoires in COVID-19. Generated by immunoSEQ multiplex PCR, the TCRdb table keeps only in-frame clones and is missing some. This table holds 200,000 to 300,000 clones, around 92% found once. Sequenced material: PBMCs or T cells enriched from blood (not recorded which). Receptors originate from a woman aged 25 to 39 with acute COVID-19. Both conserved end residues are trimmed from each CDR3.

v_call	j_call	cdr3_aa
TRBV6-5	TRBJ1-5	ASSYSRPINQPQH
TRBV19	TRBJ1-1	ASRSGKLPGDTEAF
TRBV7-2	TRBJ1-1	ASSLQGPNTEAF
TRBV19	TRBJ1-1	ASRLGQENTEAF
TRBV5-5	TRBJ1-5	ASSFTGDRGNQPQH
TRBV19	TRBJ2-7	ASSTQGVDEQY
TRBV2	TRBJ2-2	ASSEEAQLEYGELF
TRBV19	TRBJ1-2	ASRHGTGEAYGYT
TRBV19	TRBJ1-5	ASSRLGQTMPQH
TRBV28	TRBJ1-2	ASSFPGNYGYT
TRBV11-3	TRBJ2-1	ASSFRGGYYEQF
TRBV6-1	TRBJ1-4	ASSEAREGRRGKLF
TRBV4-1	TRBJ1-6	ASSKEGSSYNSPLH
TRBV15	TRBJ2-2	ATSRGQTNTGELF
TRBV5-6	TRBJ1-2	ASSLARDREPYAYGYT
TRBV27	TRBJ1-5	ASSLKFRGLGQPQH
TRBV28	TRBJ1-2	ASLTGGYGYT
TRBV5-1	TRBJ2-4	ASTKQGPPDIQY
TRBV28	TRBJ1-1	ASSRDRGHFEAF
TRBV30	TRBJ1-5	AWSVQGKGNQPQH
TRBV3-1/TRBV3-2	TRBJ1-2	ASSPGGNYGYT
TRBV7-2	TRBJ1-3	ASSSTRDIGNTIY
TRBV15	TRBJ2-7	ATSGPGLDSTREQY
TRBV30	TRBJ2-1	ARIAGSPYNEQF
TRBV5-6	TRBJ1-1	ASSLRAGHTEAF
TRBV18	TRBJ2-1	ASSPDLSEQF
TRBV29-1	TRBJ1-1	SVRTGLEAF
TRBV30	TRBJ1-1	AWNRERSTEAF
TRBV4-3	TRBJ1-5	ASSLRQGSNQPQH
TRBV12-2	TRBJ2-2	ASLFDTRGRPGTPANANTGELF
TRBV5-5	TRBJ1-1	ASSQVGPNTEAF
TRBV4-1	TRBJ2-5	ASSQDPRAPY
TRBV19	TRBJ2-7	ASSMNRGYEQY
TRBV5-8	TRBJ1-6	ASSLATGESNSPLH
TRBV5-8	TRBJ2-3	ASSFSQRGTDTQY
TRBV5-3	TRBJ2-7	ARSLLSSEQY